This record covers a single T cell receptor (beta chain). Its antigen is still unknown. TCRdb's table, derived via immunoSEQ multiplex PCR, lists solely in-frame clones and lacks some. The sample shows 350,000 to 500,000 clones, 85% to 90% of them seen only once. As to treatment: some 20 received Ad26.COV2.S at low or high dose, single or two shots; 5 received placebo; per-sample allocation not given. Day 63 following the first vaccine or placebo injection was when the samples were taken. V was pared by 4 bases and J by 3 bases, with 13 bases between. Looked up from germline, CDR1 is MNHEY and CDR2 is SMNVEV (reference sequence). The CDR3 consists of 14 residues. The source of the sample is a study of Ad26.COV2.S vaccination and SARS-CoV-2 variants. Study at large: Dosing was one shot or two shots 56 days apart. Whole-study findings and limits: Reported findings describe substantial breadth in spike-specific CD8+ and CD4+ T cell responses following vaccination. Total T cell responses, in the TCR breadth and depth analyses, may have been underestimated.

This chain uses TRBV27 with TRBJ2-7; weak D call: TRBD2 (5 bases). The sample in question was peripheral blood, obtained in a trial of Ad26.COV2.S vaccine versus placebo. The source of this sequence is a person aged 18-60 years who received the Ad26.COV2.S COVID-19 vaccine or a placebo. CDR3 amino acids: CASSSNRENYEQYF. For the CDR3, the DNA is TGTGCCAGCAGTTCAAACCGGGAAAACTACGAGCAGTACTTC.